The 26 T cell receptor beta chains reported below all come from one sample, sequenced in a study of OX40 agonist ivuxolimab in advanced cancers. Sequencing used immunoSEQ multiplex PCR; TCRdb keeps in-frame clones, though not all of them. The table shows 50,000 or so clones, with about 91% occurring only once. The sequenced sample was CD4+ or CD8+ T cells sorted from blood, obtained in a trial of the OX40 agonist ivuxolimab. The receptors come from an adult with an advanced solid tumor such as melanoma, head and neck, liver or kidney cancer.

In the case of this clone: This CDR3 is also generated by other DNA sequences in the sample. This chain links TRBV6-5 with TRBJ2-6; D is ambiguous. CDR1 and CDR2 (germline): MNHEY, SVGAGI. V dropped 0 bases and J dropped 1 base, with 4 bases sitting between them. This CDR3 spans 15 amino acids. CDR3 coding DNA: TGTGCCAGCAGTTACTCGGGATCTGGGGCCAACGTCCTGACTTTC. Its translation is CASSYSGSGANVLTF.

The chain couples TRBV19 to TRBJ1-1; D is unresolved. The CDR3 sequence is 14 residues long. V lost 6 bases and J lost 7, with 18 bases in between. The germline V gene encodes CDR1 LNHDA and CDR2 SQIVND (reference sequence). CDR3 sequence reads: CASSYRAPVFEAFF. The DNA of the CDR3 is TGTGCCAGTAGCTACCGGGCTCCGGTCTTTGAAGCTTTCTTT.

This clone came up a few times. This chain connects TRBV9 to TRBJ1-1, with TRBD1 matching 9 bases. Germline CDR1 and CDR2: SGDLS and YYNGEE. This CDR3 has 14 residues. The V gene end was trimmed by 6 bases and the J gene end by 3 bases; junction bases not matched to a gene: 6. CDR3 in amino acids: CASTVGQGDTEAFF. The CDR3 region has the DNA TGTGCCAGCACCGTGGGACAGGGAGACACTGAAGCTTTCTTT.

The chain uses TRBV5-5 and TRBJ1-1; a possible D gene is TRBD1 (5 bases). This CDR3 region has 11 residues. Germline CDR1 is SGHKS and CDR2 is YYEKEE (reference sequence). Deletions cut 10 bases from V and 9 bases from J, with 16 bases between. The CDR3 reads CAAIGAAKAFF. The CDR3 coding sequence is TGTGCCGCCATTGGGGCAGCTAAAGCTTTCTTT. The full variable domain, in which reference TRBV5-5 and TRBJ1-1 provide the parts outside the CDR3, is DAGVTQSPTHLIKTRGQQVTLRCSPISGHKSVSWYQQVLGQGPQFIFQYYEKEERGRGNFPDRFSARQFPNYSSELNVNALLLGDSALYLCAAIGAAKAFFGQGTRLTVV.

This chain links TRBV6-9 with TRBJ2-3, with D possibly being TRBD1 or TRBD2 (5 bases each). Trimming shortened V by 3 bases and J by 13 bases, and 23 bases separated the two germline ends. Germline-derived CDR1 and CDR2 are MNHGY and SVAAGI. CDR3 length: 15 residues. The CDR3 protein is CASSYTAPYLGEEYF. The CDR3 DNA follows: TGTGCCAGCAGTTACACGGCCCCCTATTTGGGGGAAGAGTATTTT.

This clone was detected once. The genes are TRBV27 and TRBJ1-1; D gene uncertain. Germline lookup yields CDR1 MNHEY and CDR2 SMNVEV (reference sequence). The CDR3 loop spans 11 amino acids. Trimming removed 6 bases from V and 4 bases from J, with 6 bases in between. The DNA for the CDR3 is TGTGCCAGCAGAGGAGCCACTGAAGCTTTCTTT. Translating gives CASRGATEAFF.

V is TRBV15 and J is TRBJ2-3; 7 bases map to TRBD2. V trimming: 3 bases; J trimming: 3 bases; junction bases outside the gene matches: 18. CDR3 length: 19 amino acids. Germline V gives CDR1 LNHNV, CDR2 YYDKDF (reference sequence). The CDR3 reads CATSSLLAGVNLGTDTQYF. As DNA, the CDR3 is TGTGCCACCAGCAGCCTCTTGGCGGGAGTGAATTTGGGGACAGATACGCAGTATTTT.

The V call is TRBV11-2, the J call TRBJ1-1, with TRBD1 matching over 7 bases. V shed 0 bases, J shed 3 bases, and the junction held 4 bases outside the gene matches. The germline V gene has CDR1 SGHAT and CDR2 FQNNGV. This CDR3 is 15 amino acids long. The CDR3 sequence is CASSLDQGGYTEAFF. For the CDR3, the DNA is TGTGCCAGCAGCTTAGATCAGGGGGGCTACACTGAAGCTTTCTTT.

V gene TRBV28 combines with J gene TRBJ2-7; perhaps TRBD1 as D (5 bases). Trimming removed 3 bases from V and 7 bases from J, with 22 bases in between. CDR3 size: 16 residues. The germline V gene has CDR1 MDHEN and CDR2 SYDVKM. The CDR3 reads CASSFRFRGAVQEQYF. DNA of the CDR3: TGTGCCAGCAGTTTCAGATTTAGGGGCGCGGTTCAAGAGCAGTACTTC.

The chain has TRBV9 and TRBJ1-1; D gene unclear. The V and J ends lost 0 bases and 1 base respectively, with 10 bases between them. The length of the CDR3 is 15 residues. Per germline, CDR1 SGDLS and CDR2 YYNGEE. CDR3 residues: CASSVESGGNTEAFF. DNA of the CDR3: TGTGCCAGCAGCGTAGAGTCGGGAGGGAACACTGAAGCTTTCTTT.

This rearrangement joins TRBV10-3 to TRBJ2-7, with D uncertain. Looked up from germline, CDR1 is ENHRY and CDR2 is SYGVKD. V shed 10 bases and J shed 0 bases, with 13 bases lying between them. This CDR3 has 13 residues. The CDR3 protein is CATVGSVSYEQYF. CDR3 DNA sequence: TGTGCCACCGTGGGGTCAGTCTCCTACGAGCAGTACTTC.

The V call is TRBV14, the J call TRBJ2-3, with D uncertain. The germline CDR1 and CDR2 sequences are SGHDN and FVKESK. The CDR3 is 16 amino acids. Trimming left V 1 base short and J 2 bases short, with 13 bases between. CDR3 DNA sequence: TGTGCCAGCAGCCAAGCACACCCATACAACACAGATACGCAGTATTTT. This translates into CASSQAHPYNTDTQYF.

This clone came up once. Other DNA sequences from this sample encode an identical CDR3 as well. The chain employs TRBV7-9 and TRBJ1-1, with D tentatively TRBD1 (5 bases). CDR1 and CDR2 (germline): SEHNR, FQNEAQ (reference sequence). V shed 1 base and J shed 8 bases, with 5 bases lying between them. The CDR3 is 11 amino acids. CDR3 amino acids: CASSLGTEAFF. The CDR3 DNA is TGTGCCAGCAGCTTAGGGACAGAAGCTTTCTTT.

This clone occurred once. This chain uses TRBV5-4 with TRBJ2-7, with TRBD1 identical over 8 bases. Germline loops: CDR1 SGHNT, CDR2 YYREEE (reference sequence). Trimming cost V 4 bases and J 1 base; bases outside gene matches: 4. The CDR3 totals 14 residues. The CDR3 nucleotides read TGTGCCAGCAGCGGAAGACAGGGGTCCTACGAGCAGTACTTC. As protein: CASSGRQGSYEQYF.

This rearrangement joins TRBV27 to TRBJ2-7; D gene uncertain. With 0 bases removed from V and 4 bases from J, the gap between germline ends came to 7 bases. The CDR3 contains 13 residues. Per germline, CDR1 MNHEY and CDR2 SMNVEV (reference sequence). CDR3 DNA sequence: TGTGCCAGCAGTTTATCGGCCCCGTACGAGCAGTACTTC. Translated: CASSLSAPYEQYF.

The J gene is TRBJ2-3, the V gene TRBV9, with D uncertain. CDR1 and CDR2 (germline): SGDLS, YYNGEE. This CDR3 comprises 14 residues. Trimming left V 1 base short and J 1 base short, with 7 bases between. The CDR3 nucleotides are TGTGCCAGCAGCGTAACCCATGGCACAGATACGCAGTATTTT. Protein sequence: CASSVTHGTDTQYF.

The J gene is TRBJ2-3, the V gene TRBV10-3; 7 positions agree with TRBD2. Germline V gene lookup returns CDR1 ENHRY and CDR2 SYGVKD. The CDR3 runs to 17 residues. Germline trimming cut 6 bases from V and 0 bases from J; bases unmatched to any gene: 12. The CDR3 region has the DNA TGTGCCATCAGGGGAACGCCTAGCGGAAAGAGCACAGATACGCAGTATTTT. It encodes CAIRGTPSGKSTDTQYF.

The CDR3 nucleotides are TGTGCCAGCAGTTACGCAGGCGCTTACGAGCAGTACTTC. This gives the protein CASSYAGAYEQYF. V usage is TRBV6-6 and J usage is TRBJ2-7; D unclear. There are 13 residues in the CDR3. Trimming removed 2 bases at V and 4 bases at J, with 9 bases between. Germline CDR1 is MNHNY and CDR2 is SVGAGI (reference sequence).

The rearrangement links TRBV6-5 to TRBJ1-2; D gene uncertain. The CDR3 length is 14 residues. Trimming removed 5 bases at V and 1 base at J, with 11 bases between. Germline assignment: CDR1 MNHEY and CDR2 SVGAGI. In DNA form, the CDR3 reads TGTGCCAGCAGTAACAGAAATTTTAACTATGGCTACACCTTC. Its translation is CASSNRNFNYGYTF.

The chain uses TRBV6-1 and TRBJ1-5; no definite D call. The germline V gene encodes CDR1 MNHNS and CDR2 SASEGT. CDR3 length equals 13 residues. V was cut by 2 bases and J by 4 bases, with 6 bases left in between. The CDR3 DNA sequence: TGTGCCAGCAGTGAATGGAGGAATCAGCCCCAGCATTTT. Its protein product is CASSEWRNQPQHF.

This sequence joins TRBV6-5 and TRBJ1-2; TRBD1 might be the D (5 bases). Germline V gene data show CDR1 as MNHEY and CDR2 as SVGAGI. V was cut by 6 bases and J by 5 bases, with 19 bases left in between. This CDR3 comprises 15 residues. CDR3 nucleotide sequence: TGTGCCAGCAGCGCAGGTTGGGGGACGCGGTATGGCTACACCTTC. It encodes CASSAGWGTRYGYTF.

The chain has TRBV5-6 and TRBJ2-7, with D perhaps TRBD1 (6 bases). In germline, CDR1 is SGHDT, CDR2 YYEEEE. V lost 4 bases, J lost 2 bases, and 19 bases lay in between. CDR3 length: 16 residues. The CDR3 spells CASSTFQGMGAYEQYF. The DNA for the CDR3 is TGTGCCAGCAGCACCTTTCAGGGGATGGGGGCCTACGAGCAGTACTTC.

The chain employs TRBV27 and TRBJ2-2, with TRBD1 matching over 9 bases. The CDR3 length is 17 residues. CDR1 is MNHEY, CDR2 SMNVEV, per germline (reference sequence). Trimming cost V 4 bases and J 3 bases; bases outside gene matches: 9. The CDR3 loop reads CASSSIAGQGYTGELFF. The CDR3, as DNA: TGTGCCAGCAGTTCGATTGCTGGACAGGGGTACACCGGGGAGCTGTTTTTT.

About this clone: The germline gene is not matched at one end of the junction; a read error may be the cause. The J gene is TRBJ2-1, the V gene TRBV7-7; 7 positions agree with TRBD1. Germline CDR1 and CDR2: SSHAT and FNYEAQ (reference sequence). The CDR3 loop spans 17 amino acids. Here the CDR3 reads CASSLGQPGTAYNEQFF. In DNA, the CDR3 is TGTGCTAGCAGCTTAGGGCAGCCCGGGACAGCCTACAATGAGCAGTTCTTC.

The V gene is TRBV5-1, the J gene TRBJ2-1; D possibly corresponds to TRBD2 (6 bases). The germline V gene has CDR1 SGHRS and CDR2 YFSETQ. The CDR3 sequence is 14 residues long. Trimming removed 0 bases at V and 6 bases at J, with 10 bases between. The CDR3 spells CASSLAQGGNEQFF. The CDR3 coding sequence is TGCGCCAGCAGCTTGGCTCAGGGAGGCAATGAGCAGTTCTTC.

A few counts support this clone. The J gene is TRBJ1-2, the V gene TRBV27; 9 nucleotides match TRBD1. V was clipped by 4 bases and J by 6 bases; unmatched bases: 12. Germline CDR1 MNHEY, CDR2 SMNVEV (reference sequence). The CDR3 has 16 amino acids. The CDR3 here is CASSSWAGTGFDGYTF. As DNA, the CDR3 is TGTGCCAGCAGTTCGTGGGCCGGGACAGGGTTTGATGGCTACACCTTC.